This T cell receptor (beta chain) was documented in a study of T cell responses to AZD1222 COVID-19 vaccine. Points from the study as a whole: Unmutated variant regions are reportedly the target of nearly half of TCRs that are spike-specific.

A few counts support this clone. Its specificity is not known. V was pared by 6 bases and J by 4 bases, with 19 bases between. Germline V CDR1 and CDR2: SGHNT, YYREEE (reference sequence). The CDR3 has 16 amino acids. Only in-frame clones appear in the TCRdb table, and some are missing; sequencing was by immunoSEQ multiplex PCR. The data contain about 67,000 clones, around 82% of them singletons. Second doses that came at about 4 or about 12 weeks were put together. This receptor was obtained from an adult who received the AZD1222 COVID-19 vaccine. The V gene is TRBV5-4, the J gene TRBJ2-2; TRBD1 might be the D (6 bases). The input for sequencing was peripheral blood, taken 28 days after the second AZD1222 dose. The DNA of the CDR3 is TGTGCCAGCAACAATCCGGACTTGGGGGCCACCGGGGAGCTGTTTTTT. Translation: CASNNPDLGATGELFF.